The 29 T cell receptor beta chains reported below all come from one sample, sequenced in a study of T-cell reconstitution after alpha-beta-depleted transplantation in children. The library targeted TCRbeta and was prepared with unique molecular identifiers. TCRdb re-derived calls from the PCR reads in MiXCR, one entry per CDR3 protein. The repertoire holds about 350,000 distinct CDR3 sequences, with around 15% as singletons. Material: PBMCs, mostly from graft donor cells, obtained 360 days after TCRalphabeta/CD19-depleted stem cell transplant. The receptors come from a male patient aged 2 to 9 who had a stem cell transplant for acute lymphoblastic leukemia, so the T cells may come from the graft donor.

This clonotype has just one count. The CDR3 sequence is CASSQDPGQGRAFF. In nucleotides, the CDR3 is TGCGCCAGCAGCCAAGATCCCGGACAGGGAAGGGCTTTCTTT. The V and J genes are TRBV4-1 and TRBJ1-1; 8 bases match TRBD1. The CDR3 has 14 amino acids. The germline gives CDR1 MGHRA, CDR2 YSYEKL. V was pared by 0 bases and J by 11 bases, with 8 bases of the junction left unmatched.

The rearrangement uses TRBV20-1 and TRBJ2-5; TRBD2 aligns across 10 bases. Germline values: CDR1 DFQATT, CDR2 SNEGSKA (reference sequence). After removal of 3 bases from V and 2 bases from J, the junction contained 3 bases not matched to a gene. The CDR3 sequence is 14 residues long. CDR3 region: CSARTLAGQETQYF. The CDR3 region has the DNA TGCAGTGCTAGGACACTAGCGGGACAAGAGACCCAGTACTTC.

This clonotype was detected only a few times. The V and J genes are TRBV18 and TRBJ2-3; 12 bases agree with TRBD2. Per germline, CDR1 KGHSH and CDR2 LQKENI. The CDR3 is 15 residues long. J gave up 6 bases and V 0 bases, and 1 base lay outside the gene matches. CDR3 DNA sequence: TGTGCCAGCTCACCACCCACTAGCGGGAGGGATACGCAGTATTTT. Translation gives CASSPPTSGRDTQYF.

This clonotype appeared many times. The chain's CDR3 is CASALLAGFYEQYF. The CDR3 region has the DNA TGTGCCAGCGCTTTACTAGCGGGATTCTACGAGCAGTACTTC. V and J are TRBV6-2 or TRBV6-3 and TRBJ2-7; 10 bases map to TRBD2. The ends lost 8 bases at V and 3 bases at J; junction bases unmatched: 7. The CDR3 consists of 14 residues. Germline CDR1 MNHEY, CDR2 SVGEGT.

The chain carries TRBV2 and TRBJ2-1; D ambiguous. CDR3 length equals 16 residues. The V and J ends lost 4 bases and 0 bases respectively, with 13 bases between them. Germline values: CDR1 SNHLY, CDR2 FYNNEI. CDR3 DNA: TGTGCCAGCAGTGGGACGGAAAAGAGCTCCTACAATGAGCAGTTCTTC. It translates to CASSGTEKSSYNEQFF.

The chain links TRBV20-1 to TRBJ2-7; D call uncertain. CDR3 size: 12 residues. V lost 3 bases to trimming and J lost 6 bases, with 12 bases between them. Germline values: CDR1 DFQATT, CDR2 SNEGSKA (reference sequence). The CDR3 bases are TGCAGTGCTAGGCAGAATACATTCGAGCAGTACTTC. It is translated as CSARQNTFEQYF.

The rearrangement uses TRBV4-1 and TRBJ2-5, with a weak D call TRBD2 (5 bases). Germline values: CDR1 MGHRA, CDR2 YSYEKL. The CDR3 totals 15 residues. Trimming shortened V by 4 bases and J by 2 bases, and 14 bases separated the two germline ends. The chain's CDR3 is CASSRSGPPQETQYF. Written as DNA, the CDR3 is TGCGCCAGCAGCCGCAGCGGTCCTCCTCAAGAGACCCAGTACTTC.

The J gene is TRBJ2-7, the V gene TRBV28; possible D gene TRBD1, 5 bases. The CDR3 loop spans 15 amino acids. Trimming removed 6 bases at V and 3 bases at J, with 18 bases between. Germline values: CDR1 MDHEN, CDR2 SYDVKM. The CDR3 here is CASREQDGGLYEQYF. The DNA of the CDR3 is TGTGCCAGCAGGGAACAGGACGGCGGTCTCTACGAGCAGTACTTC.

The chain joins TRBV25-1 to TRBJ2-2, with D maybe TRBD1 (6 bases). Trimming cost V 11 bases and J 4 bases, with 23 bases left between them. Germline CDR1 and CDR2: MGHDK and SYGVNS. This CDR3 comprises 16 residues. CDR3: CAGHKRYDRSTGELFF. The CDR3 nucleotides read TGTGCCGGTCACAAAAGGTACGACAGGTCCACCGGGGAGCTGTTTTTT.

This clonotype was counted only a few times. This chain connects TRBV4-2 to TRBJ2-7; a possible D gene is TRBD2 (6 bases). The CDR3 length is 15 residues. Trimming shortened V by 0 bases and J by 2 bases, and 11 bases separated the two germline ends. Germline V lookup: CDR1 LGHNA, CDR2 YNFKEQ. CDR3 region: CASSQDLGGAYEQYF. The CDR3 nucleotides are TGTGCCAGCAGCCAAGATTTAGGAGGGGCCTACGAGCAGTACTTC.

The chain couples TRBV7-2 to TRBJ2-3; D is unclear. V was pared by 1 base and J by 8 bases, with 10 bases between. CDR3 size: 13 residues. Per the germline V gene, CDR1 is SGHTA and CDR2 is FQGNSA. The CDR3 nucleotides read TGTGCCAGCAGCTTAGTTTTCGAGAGTACGCAGTATTTT. Translating gives CASSLVFESTQYF.

CDR3 bases: TGCGCCAGCAGCCAAGATTCAGGGACTTGGAAGACAGATACGCAGTATTTT. The encoded protein is CASSQDSGTWKTDTQYF. The gene calls are TRBV4-3 and TRBJ2-3, with D perhaps matching TRBD2 (6 bases). The CDR3 extends over 17 amino acids. V was clipped by 0 bases and J by 3 bases, with 16 bases between them. The germline V gene has CDR1 LGHNA and CDR2 YSLEER.

In this sample, this clonotype turned up many times. CDR3: CASSLAQLPSYSEQYF. For the CDR3, the DNA is TGTGCCAGCAGTTTAGCACAGCTTCCCTCTTATTCCGAGCAGTACTTC. The chain uses TRBV12-3 or TRBV12-4 and TRBJ2-7; D is uncertain. V was cut by 0 bases and J by 6 bases, with 18 bases left in between. The CDR3 has 16 residues.

The chain links TRBV10-3 to TRBJ1-1; D is unclear. Per germline, CDR1 ENHRY and CDR2 SYGVKD. Trimming shortened V by 3 bases and J by 6 bases, and 14 bases separated the two germline ends. The CDR3 totals 14 residues. Here the CDR3 reads CAISDRLQTPEAFF. The CDR3 nucleotides are TGTGCCATCAGTGACAGGCTTCAAACCCCTGAAGCTTTCTTT.

The chain carries TRBV11-2 and TRBJ2-7, with D perhaps being TRBD1 or TRBD2 (5 bases each). Germline values: CDR1 SGHAT, CDR2 FQNNGV. V lost 3 bases, J lost 4 bases, and 13 bases lay in between. The CDR3 is made up of 14 amino acids. CDR3 bases: TGTGCCAGCAGCTTGGGGGAGATCCGGTACGAGCAGTACTTC. It is translated as CASSLGEIRYEQYF.

V and J are TRBV19 and TRBJ2-7, with TRBD1 matching over 8 bases. This CDR3 is 15 amino acids long. Germline trimming cut 3 bases from V and 3 bases from J; bases unmatched to any gene: 7. Germline V CDR1 and CDR2: LNHDA, SQIVND (reference sequence). The chain's CDR3 is CASSIGWTGYYEQYF. The CDR3 DNA reads TGTGCCAGTAGTATCGGCTGGACAGGGTACTACGAGCAGTACTTC.

This clonotype was counted many times. The rearrangement joins TRBV10-2 to TRBJ2-5; D possibly corresponds to TRBD1 (6 bases). The CDR3 is 17 residues long. V dropped 1 base and J dropped 0 bases, with 15 bases sitting between them. Germline assignment: CDR1 WSHSY and CDR2 SAAADI. CDR3 sequence (DNA): TGCGCCAGCAGTGAGTTGGGGGCTAGGTGGGACCAAGAGACCCAGTACTTC. Translating gives CASSELGARWDQETQYF.

The rearrangement uses TRBV5-5 and TRBJ1-5; 8 positions match TRBD1. Germline lookup yields CDR1 SGHKS and CDR2 YYEKEE (reference sequence). With V trimmed by 3 bases and J by 0 bases, 14 bases remained unmatched. The CDR3 spans 19 residues. In nucleotides, the CDR3 is TGTGCCAGCAGCTACTCTCCCGGGACAGGCACATATAGCAATCAGCCCCAGCATTTT. Translating gives CASSYSPGTGTYSNQPQHF.

This clonotype came up a few times. The chain recombines TRBV4-1 with TRBJ2-7; 8 bases agree with TRBD1. From germline, CDR1 is MGHRA and CDR2 YSYEKL. V lost 4 bases, J lost 3 bases, and 5 bases stayed unmatched. The CDR3 has 14 amino acids. The CDR3 region is CASSLQGAGYEQYF. DNA of the CDR3: TGCGCCAGCAGCCTTCAGGGGGCAGGCTACGAGCAGTACTTC.

The chain employs TRBV28 and TRBJ2-7, with a possible D match to TRBD1 (6 bases). The germline V and J ends were trimmed by 8 bases and 5 bases, with 16 bases remaining between them. CDR3 size: 13 residues. Germline V gene sequence: CDR1 MDHEN, CDR2 SYDVKM. The chain's CDR3 is CASLVQGLNEQYF. In nucleotides, the CDR3 is TGTGCCAGCTTAGTACAGGGCCTCAACGAGCAGTACTTC.

This clonotype was seen ten or more times. The chain joins TRBV20-1 to TRBJ1-5; D unclear. The CDR3 has 14 amino acids. CDR1 is DFQATT and CDR2 is SNEGSKA in the germline V gene (reference sequence). V lost 6 bases and J lost 1, with 13 bases in between. The CDR3 nucleotides are TGCAGTGCAGCCCTTCAAAACAGCAATCAGCCCCAGCATTTT. Its translation is CSAALQNSNQPQHF.

This clonotype was detected only a few times. This chain joins TRBV20-1 and TRBJ2-1; TRBD2 is a possible D gene (6 bases). V lost 3 bases, J lost 4 bases, and 10 bases lay in between. The CDR3 totals 13 residues. Germline CDR1 reads DFQATT; CDR2 reads SNEGSKA (reference sequence). The CDR3 sequence is CSASGSGYNEQFF. The CDR3 DNA reads TGCAGTGCTAGCGGGAGCGGGTACAATGAGCAGTTCTTC.

The rearrangement links TRBV9 to TRBJ2-1, with 8 positions matching TRBD1. The CDR3 has 17 amino acids. Germline trimming cut 0 bases from V and 7 bases from J; bases unmatched to any gene: 12. Germline CDR1 and CDR2: SGDLS and YYNGEE. The CDR3 sequence: CASSVEWAGGGRNEQFF. The CDR3 DNA is TGTGCCAGCAGCGTAGAATGGGCAGGGGGCGGACGGAATGAGCAGTTCTTC. Full variable domain (missing parts from reference TRBV9 and TRBJ2-1): DSGVTQTPKHLITATGQRVTLRCSPRSGDLSVYWYQQSLDQGLQFLIQYYNGEERAKGNILERFSAQQFPDLHSELNLSSLELGDSALYFCASSVEWAGGGRNEQFFGPGTRLTVL.

This clonotype was seen repeatedly, ten times or more. V gene TRBV27 combines with J gene TRBJ2-1, with 8 bases lining up with TRBD2. Germline V gene data show CDR1 as MNHEY and CDR2 as SMNVEV (reference sequence). With 6 bases clipped from V and 7 bases from J, the junction kept 5 bases outside the gene matches. This CDR3 is built from 13 residues. CDR3 sequence (DNA): TGTGCCAGCAGACGGACTAGCCAGAATGAGCAGTTCTTC. As protein: CASRRTSQNEQFF.

The table lists this clonotype with a few counts. The chain links TRBV7-9 to TRBJ2-3; 8 nucleotides agree with TRBD1. The CDR3 spans 15 residues. V trimming: 5 bases; J trimming: 4 bases; junction bases outside the gene matches: 8. CDR1 and CDR2 from the germline V gene are SEHNR and FQNEAQ (reference sequence). CDR3 bases: TGTGCCAGCAGCCGGCCCCGGGACAGGTCAGATACGCAGTATTTT. Translating it yields CASSRPRDRSDTQYF.

The chain recombines TRBV28 with TRBJ2-1; D remains unclear. CDR3 length: 14 residues. With 2 bases removed from V and 0 bases from J, the gap between germline ends came to 5 bases. Germline assignment: CDR1 MDHEN and CDR2 SYDVKM. This chain's CDR3 is CASSLQVSYNEQFF. CDR3 DNA sequence: TGTGCCAGCAGTTTACAGGTCTCCTACAATGAGCAGTTCTTC.

The rearrangement links TRBV7-2 to TRBJ2-3; 9 nucleotides agree with TRBD2. Germline V gene lookup returns CDR1 SGHTA and CDR2 FQGNSA. CDR3 size: 17 residues. J was trimmed by 2 bases and V by 4 bases; bases with no gene match: 10. CDR3 bases: TGTGCCAGCAGCTGGGTCCTGGCGGGAGGGCCCACAGATACGCAGTATTTT. It specifies CASSWVLAGGPTDTQYF.

This clonotype was counted at least ten times. The chain joins TRBV7-6 to TRBJ2-1; 7 bases line up with TRBD1. This CDR3 region has 16 residues. Per germline, CDR1 SGHVS and CDR2 FNYEAQ. J gave up 6 bases and V 6 bases, and 14 bases lay outside the gene matches. The CDR3 sequence is CASSPTRGSFGNEQFF. The CDR3 coding sequence is TGTGCCAGCAGTCCAACCAGGGGGAGTTTCGGCAATGAGCAGTTCTTC.

This clonotype has more than one count but fewer than ten. The rearrangement uses TRBV5-6 and TRBJ2-1, with TRBD2 identical over 7 bases. The CDR3 consists of 14 residues. Germline CDR1 reads SGHDT; CDR2 reads YYEEEE. After removal of 2 bases from V and 2 bases from J, the junction contained 1 base not matched to a gene. The CDR3 loop is CASSLAGTYNEQFF. The CDR3 region has the DNA TGTGCCAGCAGCTTAGCGGGGACCTACAATGAGCAGTTCTTC.